These 5 T cell receptor beta chains came from one sample sequenced in a study of T cell responses to AZD1222 COVID-19 vaccine. Produced via immunoSEQ multiplex PCR; TCRdb's table is partial and in-frame only. The sample gives 80,000 to 95,000 clones, 92% of which show up once; approximately 5.2% is in the top ten. Sample: peripheral blood, taken on day 0 of AZD1222 vaccination. These receptors all stem from an adult in good health.

This chain joins TRBV3-1 (or the pseudogene TRBV3-2) and TRBJ1-2; D call uncertain. The V end lost 4 bases, the J end lost 4 bases, and 13 bases lay between the germline ends. CDR3 size: 14 residues. Germline V gene sequence: CDR1 LGHDT, CDR2 YNNKEL (reference sequence). The DNA of the CDR3 is TGTGCCAGCAGCCCTACAGATCGGGCCTATGGCTACACCTTC. As protein: CASSPTDRAYGYTF.

The V gene is TRBV3-1 (or the pseudogene TRBV3-2), the J gene TRBJ2-7, with D uncertain. V gave up 3 bases and J gave up 7 bases, with 7 bases separating them. The CDR3 is 11 amino acids. In germline, CDR1 is LGHDT, CDR2 YNNKEL (reference sequence). The CDR3 sequence: CASSQMGEQYF. In nucleotides, the CDR3 is TGTGCCAGCAGCCAGATGGGGGAGCAGTACTTC.

The chain couples TRBV28 to TRBJ2-2; D uncertain. The CDR3 sequence is 16 residues long. Germline assignment: CDR1 MDHEN and CDR2 SYDVKM. Between the trimmed V and J ends, which lost 1 base and 0 bases, there was a span of 9 bases. CDR3 bases: TGTGCCAGCAGTTTATTGGGATCCGCGAACACCGGGGAGCTGTTTTTT. Translated, it gives CASSLLGSANTGELFF.

The genes are TRBV5-4 and TRBJ2-1; D remains ambiguous. Germline V gives CDR1 SGHNT, CDR2 YYREEE (reference sequence). This CDR3 is 13 amino acids long. Trimming removed 3 bases from V and 7 bases from J, with 11 bases in between. The CDR3 protein is CASSSSERNEQFF. CDR3 bases: TGTGCCAGCAGCTCCTCCGAGAGAAATGAGCAGTTCTTC.

The V call is TRBV27, the J call TRBJ2-7, with D possibly being TRBD2 (5 bases). Per the germline V gene, CDR1 is MNHEY and CDR2 is SMNVEV (reference sequence). The CDR3 has 12 residues. V shed 6 bases and J shed 6 bases, with 12 bases lying between them. CDR3 nucleotides: TGTGCCAGCAGCCCGACCGCGGGCGAGCAGTACTTC. Encoded protein: CASSPTAGEQYF.